The clone carrying this T cell receptor beta chain turned up a few times. Antigen specificity is unknown. Germline CDR1 is SGHRS and CDR2 is YFSETQ. V lost 2 bases and J lost 0, with 11 bases in between. The CDR3 runs 15 residues. Template-switching 5'RACE yielded the TCR cDNA; a universal primer site and UMIs were added in the process. TCRdb re-called the 5' RACE reads with MiXCR, one entry per CDR3 protein. The table lists 500,000 to 650,000 distinct CDR3 sequences, approximately 16% of them singletons. These data are taken from a study of T cells after yellow fever vaccination. Study summary: Fractions low in cell number were prepared with SMART-Seq v4 Ultra Low Input. General study points: Post-booster repertoires again held most primary-vaccination clones (about 96% CD4, just under 90% CD8).

The chain employs TRBV5-1 and TRBJ1-2; D is perhaps TRBD1 (5 bases). Sequencing was performed on PBMCs, taken roughly 5 days after the first yellow fever vaccination. The sequence was collected from a man in his late teens or twenties who received the YFV17D yellow fever vaccine. DNA for the CDR3: TGCGCCAGCAGCTTCTCGACAGCGGCTAACTATGGCTACACCTTC. Residues: CASSFSTAANYGYTF.